This TCR beta chain was documented in a study of shared clonotypes between healthy human individuals. Sequencing used immunoSEQ multiplex PCR; TCRdb keeps in-frame clones, though not all of them. The repertoire holds approximately 2,000,000 clones, 90% to 95% seen once, with approximately 1.7% in the top ten. In the naive CD8 group, cells lacked CD45RO and were positively selected for CCR7, so terminally differentiated effector memory CD45RA+ cells were left out. V was pared by 1 base and J by 8 bases, with 8 bases between. This CDR3 has 13 amino acids. The germline CDR1 and CDR2 sequences are LNHNV and YYDKDF (reference sequence).

The V and J genes are TRBV15 and TRBJ1-4; no firm D call. Material: naive CD8+ T cells from PBMCs. This TCR was sampled from a man aged 18 to 30 in good health. Some clones in this sample may be carry-over from other donors' samples. This CDR3 reads CATSRVSGEKLFF. CDR3 bases: TGTGCCACCAGCAGAGTCTCCGGGGAAAAACTGTTTTTT.